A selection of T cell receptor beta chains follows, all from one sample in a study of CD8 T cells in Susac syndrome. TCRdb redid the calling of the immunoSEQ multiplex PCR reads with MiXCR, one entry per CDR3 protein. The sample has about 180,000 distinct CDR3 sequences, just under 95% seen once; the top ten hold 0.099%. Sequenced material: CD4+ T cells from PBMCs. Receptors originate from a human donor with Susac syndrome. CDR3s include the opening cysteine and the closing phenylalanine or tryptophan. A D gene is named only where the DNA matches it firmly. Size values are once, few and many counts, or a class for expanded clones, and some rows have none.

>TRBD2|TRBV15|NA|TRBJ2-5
TGTGCCACCAGCTCCCGACTAGCAAGTACGCAAGAGACCCAGTACTTC
CATSSRLASTQETQYF
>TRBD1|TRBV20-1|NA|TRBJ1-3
TGCAGTGCTAGGGACAACAGGGGTGGTGGAAACACCATATATTTT
CSARDNRGGGNTIYF
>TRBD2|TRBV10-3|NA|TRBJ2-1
TGTGCCACAGGGACTAGCGGGAGGGCCGTGAATGAGCAGTTCTTC
CATGTSGRAVNEQFF
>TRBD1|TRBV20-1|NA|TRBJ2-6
TGCAGTGCTAGAGATCCGGGACAGGGGGGCTCTGGGGCCAACGTCCTGACTTTC
CSARDPGQGGSGANVLTF
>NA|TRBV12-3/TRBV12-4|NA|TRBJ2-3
TGTGCCAGCAGTTTAGAACTCCCCGATACGCAGTATTTT
CASSLELPDTQYF
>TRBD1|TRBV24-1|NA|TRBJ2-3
TGTGCCACCGGGACAGCAAGCACAGATACGCAGTATTTT
CATGTASTDTQYF
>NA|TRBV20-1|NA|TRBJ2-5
TGCAGTGCTAGAGATCTTGCCCGAGGTGCGGAGACCCAGTACTTC
CSARDLARGAETQYF
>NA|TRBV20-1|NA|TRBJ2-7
TGCAGTGCTAGAGAATATGGGGCCGGGAGCTTTTACGAGCAGTACTTC
CSAREYGAGSFYEQYF
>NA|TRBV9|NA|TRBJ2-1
TGTGCCAGCAGCCCCGACTTGGCCGCTAGCTCCTACAATGAGCAGTTCTTC
CASSPDLAASSYNEQFF
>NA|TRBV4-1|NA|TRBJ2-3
TGCGCCAGCAGCCTTCTCGGTACGCAGTATTTT
CASSLLGTQYF
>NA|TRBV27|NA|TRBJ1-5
TGTGCCAGCAGTTTATTTTCAGGGAGCAATCAGCCCCAGCATTTT
CASSLFSGSNQPQHF
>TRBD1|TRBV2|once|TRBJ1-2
TGTGCCAGCAGTGAAGGGACAGGGGGGCTTGGCTATGGCTACACCTTC
CASSEGTGGLGYGYTF
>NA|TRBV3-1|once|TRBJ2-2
TGTGCCAGCAGCCTACCTTCCGAGACAGGGAACACCGGGGAGCTGTTTTTT
CASSLPSETGNTGELFF
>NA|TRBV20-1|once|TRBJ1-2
TGCAGTGCTAGAGATCCATGGGACGCGGCTAACTATGGCTACACCTTC
CSARDPWDAANYGYTF
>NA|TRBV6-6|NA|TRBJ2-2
TGTGCCAGCACCCTACGGGGGGCAGACGGGGAGCTGTTTTTT
CASTLRGADGELFF
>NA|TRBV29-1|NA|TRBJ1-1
TGCAGCGTTGGAAGGGACCTAGAAGCTTTCTTT
CSVGRDLEAFF
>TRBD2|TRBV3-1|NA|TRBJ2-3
TGTGCCAGCAGCCAAGGAGCGGGGGTTTGGGATACGCAGTATTTT
CASSQGAGVWDTQYF
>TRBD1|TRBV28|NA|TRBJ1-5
TGTGCCAGCAGGAGAGGGACAGGGAGAAATCAGCCCCAGCATTTT
CASRRGTGRNQPQHF
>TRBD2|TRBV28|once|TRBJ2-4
TGTGCCAGCAGTATGACTAGCACTTCGGCCAAAAACATTCAGTACTTC
CASSMTSTSAKNIQYF
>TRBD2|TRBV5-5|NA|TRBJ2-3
TGTGCCAGCAGCTTTACTAGCGGGCTCACAGATACGCAGTATTTT
CASSFTSGLTDTQYF
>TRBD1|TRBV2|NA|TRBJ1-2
TGTGCCAGCAGTGAATCCCTGACAGGGCGCTATGGCTACACCTTC
CASSESLTGRYGYTF
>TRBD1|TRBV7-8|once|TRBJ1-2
TGTGCCAGCAGCTCATCCTTCCAACGGACAGGGAGGGCCTATGGCTACACCTTC
CASSSSFQRTGRAYGYTF